One and the same sample provided the 14 T cell receptor beta chains below, sequenced in a study of T cells in localized non-small cell lung cancer (TCRdb year 2020). Libraries were prepared through the immunoSEQ multiplex PCR assay. The table was pulled from immuneACCESS by TCRdb, which kept in-frame rearrangements only. Such tables lose some clones; where checked, under half of the loss comes from unresolved V genes, and the rest has no known cause. The table for this sample lists roughly 1,600 clones; approximately 36% of them were counted only once. The ten biggest clones cover more than 14% of the sample. Specimen: normal lung tissue next to the tumor, collected before any cancer treatment. Receptors were obtained from a female donor older than 55 with stage II squamous cell lung carcinoma.

This clone showed up just once. V and J are TRBV19 and TRBJ1-1, with D perhaps TRBD1 (6 bases). The ends were cut back, 10 bases at V and 7 bases at J, with 19 bases in the middle. This CDR3 has 13 residues. Germline V gene lookup returns CDR1 LNHDA and CDR2 SQIVND (reference sequence). CDR3 residues: CAIRGPGQVEAFF. CDR3 bases: TGTGCCATTCGGGGGCCGGGGCAGGTTGAAGCTTTCTTT. The entire variable domain, with the rest obtained from reference TRBV19 and TRBJ1-1, is as follows: DGGITQSPKYLFRKEGQNVTLSCEQNLNHDAMYWYRQDPGQGLRLIYYSQIVNDFQKGDIAEGYSVSREKKESFPLTVTSAQKNPTAFYLCAIRGPGQVEAFFGQGTRLTVV.

The chain links TRBV19 to TRBJ2-2, with D possibly TRBD1 on 5 matching bases. Germline V gives CDR1 LNHDA, CDR2 SQIVND (reference sequence). V gave up 6 bases and J gave up 2 bases, with 10 bases separating them. This CDR3 is built from 14 residues. CDR3 nucleotides: TGTGCCAGTAGAAGAACAGGTAACACCGGGGAGCTGTTTTTT. Protein sequence: CASRRTGNTGELFF.

This rearrangement joins TRBV29-1 to TRBJ1-6; D perhaps matches TRBD1 (6 bases). Looked up from germline, CDR1 is SQVTM and CDR2 is ANQGSEA. The CDR3 runs 14 residues. V dropped 8 bases and J dropped 7 bases, with 18 bases sitting between them. The CDR3 DNA is TGCAGCCCCCAAGGGGGGGGCGAGAATTCACCCCTCCACTTT. It encodes CSPQGGGENSPLHF.

V and J are TRBV16 and TRBJ2-5, with 9 positions matching TRBD2. CDR3 length: 17 amino acids. CDR1 and CDR2 (germline): KGHSY, FQNENV. Trimming cost V 2 bases and J 3 bases; bases outside gene matches: 10. CDR3 bases: TGTGCCAGCAGCCAAAATCCAACCAGCGGGGGGAAAGAGACCCAGTACTTC. Amino acids: CASSQNPTSGGKETQYF. The whole variable domain, remainder taken from reference TRBV16 and TRBJ2-5, is GEEVAQTPKHLVRGEGQKAKLYCAPIKGHSYVFWYQQVLKNEFKFLISFQNENVFDETGMPKERFSAKCLPNSPCSLEIQATKLEDSAVYFCASSQNPTSGGKETQYFGPGTRLLVL.

This chain joins TRBV19 and TRBJ1-2; D gene unclear. CDR1 is LNHDA, CDR2 SQIVND, per germline (reference sequence). V gave up 6 bases and J gave up 0 bases, with 5 bases separating them. The CDR3 consists of 12 residues. This CDR3 is CASRVPNYGYTF. The CDR3 DNA sequence: TGTGCCAGTAGGGTCCCTAACTATGGCTACACCTTC.

To note about this clone: X is used for the amino acid whose nucleotide is unread or ambiguous. The chain recombines TRBV19 with TRBJ1-4, with TRBD1 as a possible D gene (6 bases). CDR1 is LNHDA and CDR2 is SQIVND in the germline V gene (reference sequence). This CDR3 is 16 amino acids long. The germline V and J ends were trimmed by 3 bases and 2 bases, with 13 bases remaining between them. The CDR3 bases are TGTGCCAGTAGTATCTCMGGGGGCAGGACTAATGAAAAACTGTTTTTT. Translated: CASSIXGGRTNEKLFF. The CDR3 in full is CASSISGGRTNEKLFF.

The chain links TRBV30 to TRBJ2-1; 9 bases are shared with TRBD2. The CDR3 spans 14 residues. Germline CDR1 and CDR2: GTSNPN and SVGIG (reference sequence). Trimming at V came to 8 bases and at J to 5 bases, leaving 10 bases not matched to a gene. DNA for the CDR3: TGTGCCCGGTCCGGGACTAGCAGGAACAATGAGCAGTTCTTC. It yields the protein CARSGTSRNNEQFF.

The chain employs TRBV14 and TRBJ2-7, with D perhaps being TRBD1 or TRBD2 (5 bases each). CDR1 and CDR2 (germline): SGHDN, FVKESK. The ends were cut back, 1 base at V and 7 bases at J, with 11 bases in the middle. The CDR3 loop spans 13 amino acids. The CDR3 nucleotides read TGTGCCAGCAGCCAAGTCCCCGGGGCTGAGCAGTACTTC. This codes for CASSQVPGAEQYF.

V usage is TRBV12-5 and J usage is TRBJ2-7; D may match TRBD1 or TRBD2 (5 bases each). Between the trimmed V and J ends, which lost 0 bases and 3 bases, there was a span of 9 bases. Germline lookup yields CDR1 LGHNT and CDR2 FRNRAP. This CDR3 comprises 14 residues. The CDR3 spells CASGLVPGGYEQYF. The CDR3 bases are TGTGCTAGTGGTTTGGTCCCTGGGGGCTACGAGCAGTACTTC.

The chain recombines TRBV25-1 with TRBJ1-1, with D maybe TRBD1 (5 bases). This CDR3 comprises 15 residues. CDR1 is MGHDK, CDR2 SYGVNS, per germline. Trimming shortened V by 1 base and J by 0 bases, and 9 bases separated the two germline ends. DNA of the CDR3: TGTGCCAGCAGTGAATTTGAGGGGTTGAACACTGAAGCTTTCTTT. This translates into CASSEFEGLNTEAFF.

V is TRBV23-1 and J is TRBJ1-2, with D unresolved. TRBV23-1 belongs to the ORF category, with a function that is uncertain. The germline V and J ends were trimmed by 6 bases and 0 bases, with 14 bases remaining between them. This CDR3 region has 15 residues. DNA of the CDR3: TGCGCCAGCAGCCAAGATACTGCAGCTAACTATGGCTACACCTTC. This codes for CASSQDTAANYGYTF.

The V gene is TRBV4-1, the J gene TRBJ1-4, with TRBD1 as a possible D gene (5 bases). V gave up 0 bases and J gave up 7 bases, with 12 bases separating them. CDR1 and CDR2 from the germline V gene are MGHRA and YSYEKL. The CDR3 is 15 amino acids. In DNA, the CDR3 is TGCGCCAGCAGCCAAGATCGGCAGGGAGGTGAAAAACTGTTTTTT. Translating gives CASSQDRQGGEKLFF.

This clone was counted a few times. V is TRBV6-8 and J is TRBJ1-3; no firm D call. The germline V and J ends were trimmed by 6 bases and 1 base, with 4 bases remaining between them. The CDR3 consists of 12 residues. Germline CDR1 and CDR2: MNHGY and SAAAGT. The chain's CDR3 is CASRSSGNTIYF. DNA of the CDR3: TGTGCCAGCAGGAGTTCTGGAAACACCATATATTTT.

This sequence joins TRBV12-5 and TRBJ2-7; the D is unclear. The CDR3 totals 13 residues. Germline V CDR1 and CDR2: LGHNT, FRNRAP. Trimming shortened V by 1 base and J by 0 bases, and 4 bases separated the two germline ends. CDR3 sequence (DNA): TGTGCTAGTGGTTTGGGTAACTCCTACGAGCAGTACTTC. It codes for CASGLGNSYEQYF.